This T cell receptor beta chain was captured in a study of breast tumors, draining lymph nodes, adjacent tissues. Worth noting for this clonotype: What it binds is not known.

With 0 bases clipped from V and 9 bases from J, the junction kept 9 bases outside the gene matches. Germline V gene sequence: CDR1 MGHRA, CDR2 YSYEKL. This CDR3 spans 15 amino acids. TCRdb used MiXCR to reprocess the multiplex PCR reads, holding one entry per CDR3 protein. The sample records 150,000 to 250,000 distinct CDR3 sequences, approximately 31% being singletons. Study-level points and caveats: Compared with basal-like, luminal-like tumors shared significantly more repertoire with nontumor tissue. The data were judged consistent with most tumor T cells coming from lymph node and expanding in tumor. Tumor repertoires ranked between lymph nodes and nontumor tissue in diversity, with V and J gene preferences. Tumor T cell lymph node origin was a supported hypothesis, not proven.

Axillary draining lymph nodes of breast cancer patients supplied the node samples. This sequence originates from a female donor with breast cancer. Some clones in this sample may be carry-over from other donors' samples. Sequenced material: axillary lymph node tissue. The chain joins TRBV4-1 to TRBJ2-5, with 8 bases identical to TRBD1. The CDR3 reads CASSQDRVPRGPQYF. CDR3 nucleotides: TGCGCCAGCAGCCAAGACCGGGTACCCAGGGGGCCCCAGTACTTC.